The clone carrying this T cell receptor (beta chain) was detected many times. Its antigen is not known. Other autoimmune diseases, uncontrolled infections, pregnancy or lactation led to the exclusion of patients. The diagnostic workup employed clinical symptoms, serum thyroxine, TRAb, thyroid ultrasound and orbital computed tomography. The data were obtained in a study of Graves' ophthalmopathy and Graves' hyperthyroidism. General study findings and limits: Ophthalmopathy progression cases were predicted by the model with approximately 71% sensitivity and 72.22% specificity. Blood also harbored most expanded thyroid clonotypes above 0.001 frequency.

CDR3 regions of TCR beta were amplified from RNA transcripts. RT-PCR in the first round used HTBI primers; a second-round multiplex PCR followed. TCRdb re-analysed the multiplex PCR reads in MiXCR, keeping a single row per CDR3 protein. Of 500,000 to 700,000 distinct CDR3 sequences in the sample, 35% to 45% were seen once. The CDR3 totals 15 residues. J was trimmed by 2 bases and V by 6 bases; bases with no gene match: 7. The V gene's germline CDR1 is SQVTM and CDR2 ANQGSEA. Sequenced sample: peripheral blood or thyroid tissue (not recorded which). The chain is built from TRBV29-1 and TRBJ2-6; the match to TRBD1 covers 7 bases. This receptor was taken from an adult man with Graves' hyperthyroidism. CDR3 bases: TGCAGCGTACGACAGGGTGGGGCTGGGGCCAACGTCCTGACTTTC. Its translation is CSVRQGGAGANVLTF.